Listed below are T cell receptor beta chains from one sample, sequenced in a study of OX40 agonist ivuxolimab in advanced cancers. Assay used: immunoSEQ multiplex PCR; TCRdb lists only in-frame clones, some missing. Found here are tens of thousands of clones, roughly 86% of them singletons; the top ten hold roughly 13%. Sequenced material: CD4+ or CD8+ T cells sorted from blood, taken in a trial of the OX40 agonist ivuxolimab. The receptors originated from an adult with an advanced solid tumor such as melanoma, head and neck, liver or kidney cancer. The CDR3 runs from the conserved cysteine through the conserved F or W. The D gene is left open where the match is weak. Clone size is not always given. Where it is, it says once, few, many or a class for expanded clones.

TRBV15	.	.	TRBJ1-5	TGTGCCACCAGCCGAGACAAAGGGAGCAATCAGCCCCAGCATTTT	CATSRDKGSNQPQHF
TRBV27	.	.	TRBJ1-5	TGTGCCAGCAGTCCAGGGGATCGCAGCAATCAGCCCCAGCATTTT	CASSPGDRSNQPQHF
TRBV4-2	.	once	TRBJ2-3	TGTGCCAGCAGCCCTCGGACAGCGAGCACAGATACGCAGTATTTT	CASSPRTASTDTQYF
TRBV5-1	.	.	TRBJ1-4	TGCGCCAGCAGTACACGGACCACGAATGAAAAACTGTTTTTT	CASSTRTTNEKLFF
TRBV6-5	.	.	TRBJ1-2	TGTGCCACCATCCTAGGGGATAACTATGGCTACACCTTC	CATILGDNYGYTF
TRBV10-2	TRBD2	.	TRBJ2-5	TGCGCCAGCAGTGAGGGGGCTAGCGGGAGTAAAGCTCAGTACTTC	CASSEGASGSKAQYF
TRBV19	.	.	TRBJ2-1	TGTGCCAGTAAGTCGTGGGAGGAGATAGAGGAGCAGTTCTTC	CASKSWEEIEEQFF
TRBV5-6	.	.	TRBJ1-1	TGTGCCAGCAGCCTATTAACCGGGACTGAAGCTTTCTTT	CASSLLTGTEAFF
TRBV23-1	TRBD1	.	TRBJ1-5	TGCGCCATCCAGGGGGCGAGCAATCAGCCCCAGCATTTT	CAIQGASNQPQHF
TRBV18	TRBD1	.	TRBJ2-7	TGTGCCAGCTCTCGGACAGGGGATAGGGACGAGCAGTACTTC	CASSRTGDRDEQYF
TRBV9	.	.	TRBJ2-2	TGTGCCAGCAGCTCGTCATTCTCGACTCGATCCAACACCGGGGAGCTGTTTTTT	CASSSSFSTRSNTGELFF
TRBV5-1	TRBD2	.	TRBJ2-1	TGCGCCAGCAGCTTGAGGCCTTTAGCGGGACGGGATGAGCAGTTCTTC	CASSLRPLAGRDEQFF
TRBV20-1	.	.	TRBJ2-7	TGCAGTGCTAGGTCAGGGTACGAGCAGTACTTC	CSARSGYEQYF
TRBV18	.	few	TRBJ1-1	TGTGCCAGCTCACCAGGGGGCCGGAAAGCTTTCTTT	CASSPGGRKAFF
TRBV7-9	TRBD2	once	TRBJ2-5	TGTGCCAGCAGCGGCGGGACTAGTTTCCGAGAGACCCAGTACTTC	CASSGGTSFRETQYF